This T cell receptor (beta chain) was captured in a study of blood T cell repertoires in COVID-19. Across the whole study: Collection of acute and convalescent COVID-19 samples took place in the United States, Italy and Spain.

In the study's own analysis: How many nucleated cells were present was estimated from reference gene primer amplification. The method was immunoSEQ multiplex PCR; TCRdb's version includes in-frame clones alone and lacks a portion of them. Clone size and V and J calls were adopted from that table, with D and trimming inferred from the DNA. The sample includes 250,000 to 350,000 clones, 90% of them seen just once. The participants were between roughly 18 and 100 years old and came from under 25 US areas. CDR1 is SGDLS, CDR2 YYNGEE, per germline. The CDR3 has 14 amino acids. The V and J ends lost 2 bases and 5 bases, in that order; junction bases with no gene match: 5.

The sequenced sample consisted of PBMCs or T cells enriched from blood (not recorded which). This chain joins TRBV9 and TRBJ1-1; the match to TRBD1 covers 8 bases. The clonotype originates from a man in his sixties who had recovered from COVID-19. The CDR3 region is CASSVSGGVTEAFF. CDR3 sequence (DNA): TGTGCCAGCAGCGTCTCAGGGGGCGTGACTGAAGCTTTCTTT.